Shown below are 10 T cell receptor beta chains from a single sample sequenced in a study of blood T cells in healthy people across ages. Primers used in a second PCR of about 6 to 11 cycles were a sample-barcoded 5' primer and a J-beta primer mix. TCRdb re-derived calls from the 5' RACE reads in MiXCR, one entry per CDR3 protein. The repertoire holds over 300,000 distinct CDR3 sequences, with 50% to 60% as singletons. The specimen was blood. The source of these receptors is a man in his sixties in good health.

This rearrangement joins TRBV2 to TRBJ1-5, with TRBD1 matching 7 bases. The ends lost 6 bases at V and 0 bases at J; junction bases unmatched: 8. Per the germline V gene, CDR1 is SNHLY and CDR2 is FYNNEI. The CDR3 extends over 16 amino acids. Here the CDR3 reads CASSAGTVNSNQPQHF. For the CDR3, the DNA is TGTGCCAGCAGCGCCGGGACAGTGAATAGCAATCAGCCCCAGCATTTT.

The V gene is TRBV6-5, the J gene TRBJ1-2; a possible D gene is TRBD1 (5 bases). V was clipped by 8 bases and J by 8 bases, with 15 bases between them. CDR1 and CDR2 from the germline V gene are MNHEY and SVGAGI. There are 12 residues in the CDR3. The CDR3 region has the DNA TGTGCCAGCGGCCCTTCCCGGGACGGCTACACCTTC. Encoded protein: CASGPSRDGYTF.

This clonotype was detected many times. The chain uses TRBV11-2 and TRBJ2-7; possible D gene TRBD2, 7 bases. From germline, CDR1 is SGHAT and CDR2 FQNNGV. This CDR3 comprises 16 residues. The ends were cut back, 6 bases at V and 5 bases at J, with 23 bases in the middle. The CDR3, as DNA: TGTGCCAGCAGTCTCAATCGGGGGGCGGTAGGCGACGAGCAGTACTTC. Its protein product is CASSLNRGAVGDEQYF. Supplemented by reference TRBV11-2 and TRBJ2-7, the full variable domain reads EAGVAQSPRYKIIEKRQSVAFWCNPISGHATLYWYQQILGQGPKLLIQFQNNGVVDDSQLPKDRFSAERLKGVDSTLKIQPAKLEDSAVYLCASSLNRGAVGDEQYFGPGTRLTVT.

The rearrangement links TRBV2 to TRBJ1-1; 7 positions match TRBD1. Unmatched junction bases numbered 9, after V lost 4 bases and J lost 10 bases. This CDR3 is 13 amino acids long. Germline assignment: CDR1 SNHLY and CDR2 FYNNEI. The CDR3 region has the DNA TGTGCCAGCAGTGTCACGACAGGGCGCGGAGCTTTCTTT. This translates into CASSVTTGRGAFF.

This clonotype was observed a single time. DNA of the CDR3: TGTGCCAGCAGCCAAGCAGCTATAAAGAGCACAGATACGCAGTATTTT. Its translation is CASSQAAIKSTDTQYF. This sequence joins TRBV3-1 and TRBJ2-3; D not resolved. Germline assignment: CDR1 LGHDT and CDR2 YNNKEL (reference sequence). V shed 1 base and J shed 0 bases, with 11 bases lying between them. The CDR3 is made up of 16 amino acids.

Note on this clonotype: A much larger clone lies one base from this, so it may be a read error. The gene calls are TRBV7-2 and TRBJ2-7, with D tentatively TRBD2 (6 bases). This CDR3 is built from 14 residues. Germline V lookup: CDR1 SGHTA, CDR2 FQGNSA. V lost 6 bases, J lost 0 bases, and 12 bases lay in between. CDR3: CASRTGGNSYEQYF. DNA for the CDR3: TGTGCCAGCAGGACTGGGGGGAACTCCTACGAGCAGTACTTC.

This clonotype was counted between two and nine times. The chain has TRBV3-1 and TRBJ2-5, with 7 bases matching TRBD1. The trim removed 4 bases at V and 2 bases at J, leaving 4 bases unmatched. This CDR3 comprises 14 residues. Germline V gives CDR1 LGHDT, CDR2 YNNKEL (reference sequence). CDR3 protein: CASSRRGQQETQYF. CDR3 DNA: TGTGCCAGCAGCCGCCGGGGACAGCAAGAGACCCAGTACTTC.

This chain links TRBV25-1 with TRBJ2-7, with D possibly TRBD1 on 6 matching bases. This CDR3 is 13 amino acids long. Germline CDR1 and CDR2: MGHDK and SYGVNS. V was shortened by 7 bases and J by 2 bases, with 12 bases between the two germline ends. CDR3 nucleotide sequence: TGTGCCAGCAAAGGATACAGGGCCTACGAGCAGTACTTC. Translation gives CASKGYRAYEQYF.

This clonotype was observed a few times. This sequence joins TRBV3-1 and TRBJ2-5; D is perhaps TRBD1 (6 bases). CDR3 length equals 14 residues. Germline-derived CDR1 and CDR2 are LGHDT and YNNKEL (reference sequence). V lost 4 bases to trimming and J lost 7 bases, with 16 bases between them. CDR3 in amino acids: CASSRSTGVGTQYF. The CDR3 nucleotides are TGTGCCAGCAGCCGATCGACAGGCGTGGGGACCCAGTACTTC.

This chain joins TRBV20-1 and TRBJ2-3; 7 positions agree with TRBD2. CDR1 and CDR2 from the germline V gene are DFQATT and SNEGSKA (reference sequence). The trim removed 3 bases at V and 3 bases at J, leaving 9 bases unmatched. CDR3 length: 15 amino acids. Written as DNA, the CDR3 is TGCAGTGCTAGTGCCTCTAGCGGATCGACAGATACGCAGTATTTT. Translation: CSASASSGSTDTQYF.